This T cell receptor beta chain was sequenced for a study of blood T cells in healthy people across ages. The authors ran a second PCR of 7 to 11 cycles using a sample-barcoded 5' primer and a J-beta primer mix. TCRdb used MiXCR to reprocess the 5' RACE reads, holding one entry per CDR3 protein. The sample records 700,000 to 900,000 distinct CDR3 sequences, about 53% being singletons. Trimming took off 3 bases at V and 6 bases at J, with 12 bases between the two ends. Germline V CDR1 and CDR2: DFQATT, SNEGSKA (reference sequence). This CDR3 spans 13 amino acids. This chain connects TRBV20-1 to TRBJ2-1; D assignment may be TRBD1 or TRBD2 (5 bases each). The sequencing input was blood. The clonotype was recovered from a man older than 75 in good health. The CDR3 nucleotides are TGCAGTGCTAGGACGAGGGGCCCCAATGAGCAGTTCTTC. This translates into CSARTRGPNEQFF.